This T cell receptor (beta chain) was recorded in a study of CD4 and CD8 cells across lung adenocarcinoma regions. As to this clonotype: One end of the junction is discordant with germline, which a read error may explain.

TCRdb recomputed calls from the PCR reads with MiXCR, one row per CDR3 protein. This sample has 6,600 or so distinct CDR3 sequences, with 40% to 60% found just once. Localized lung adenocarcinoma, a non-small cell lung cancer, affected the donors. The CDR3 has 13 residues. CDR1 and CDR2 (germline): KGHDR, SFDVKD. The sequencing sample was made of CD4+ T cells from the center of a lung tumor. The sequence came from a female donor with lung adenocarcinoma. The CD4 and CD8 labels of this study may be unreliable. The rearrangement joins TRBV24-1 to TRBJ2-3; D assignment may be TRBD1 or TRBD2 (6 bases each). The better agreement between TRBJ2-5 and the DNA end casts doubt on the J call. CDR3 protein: CGTGGRAQDTQYF. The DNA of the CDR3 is TGTGGCACCGGGGGCCGGGCCCAAGATACCCAGTACTTC.